These T cell receptor beta chains were read from a single sample in a study of PD-1 blockade in classical Hodgkin lymphoma. TCRdb's copy holds only in-frame clones and misses some; the assay was immunoSEQ multiplex PCR. Of approximately 27,000 clones listed, roughly 70% were seen once; the top ten hold around 26%. Source: peripheral blood mononuclear cells (PBMCs), taken before the second cycle of nivolumab. The receptors stem from a human donor with classical Hodgkin lymphoma. CDR3s include the opening cysteine and the closing phenylalanine or tryptophan. A D gene is named only where the DNA matches it firmly. Expanded clones are given a class, and other clones once, few, many or no size at all.

cdr3_length	v_call	d_call	clone_size	j_call	cdr3_nt	cdr3_aa
17	TRBV30	NA	NA	TRBJ2-5	TGTGCCTGGATTGGGAACAGCCTACAGCCTGCCCCAGAGACCCAGTACTTC	CAWIGNSLQPAPETQYF
17	TRBV30	NA	NA	TRBJ1-1	TGTGCCTGGAGTGCCCCCCCGCCTCGGACTGCGAACACTGAAGCTTTCTTT	CAWSAPPPRTANTEAFF
14	TRBV5-1	NA	NA	TRBJ2-5	TGCGCCAGCAGCCCCGGTGCAGCCCAAGAGACCCAGTACTTC	CASSPGAAQETQYF
12	TRBV7-8	NA	once	TRBJ2-7	TGTGCCAGCCGAGGGGGAGGCTACGAGCAGTACTTC	CASRGGGYEQYF
12	TRBV14	NA	few	TRBJ1-2	TGTGCCAGCAGCCAGGAAAACTATGGCTACACCTTC	CASSQENYGYTF
13	TRBV19	NA	NA	TRBJ1-5	TGTGCCAGTAGTATAGGGCAGGGTCAGCCCCAGCATTTT	CASSIGQGQPQHF
17	TRBV28	TRBD2	NA	TRBJ2-3	TGTGCCAGCAGTTGGGGACTGGCGGGAGGGAGCACAGATACGCAGTATTTT	CASSWGLAGGSTDTQYF
13	TRBV6-4	NA	NA	TRBJ2-7	TGTGCCAGCAGTGAGGGACCGTGGAACGAGCAGTACTTC	CASSEGPWNEQYF
15	TRBV19	NA	NA	TRBJ1-3	TGTGCCAGTAGTATAGTTTGGACAGCTGGAAACACCATATATTTT	CASSIVWTAGNTIYF
16	TRBV6-6	NA	few	TRBJ2-4	TGTGCCAGCAGTGCCCGTCCGGGGGAAGCCAAAAACATTCAGTACTTC	CASSARPGEAKNIQYF
14	TRBV28	NA	NA	TRBJ1-2	TGTGCCAGCAGTTATAGAGACAGACACTATGGCTACACCTTC	CASSYRDRHYGYTF
17	TRBV7-2	NA	NA	TRBJ1-2	TGTGCCAGCAGCTTAGTTGTTTTTGGACTGACGGAGAATGGCTACACCTTC	CASSLVVFGLTENGYTF
15	TRBV19	NA	NA	TRBJ1-1	TGTGCCAGTAGTACCATGGGACATTTGAACACTGAAGCTTTCTTT	CASSTMGHLNTEAFF
13	TRBV19	NA	NA	TRBJ1-3	TGTGCCACCGCCTTGCTCTCTGGAAACACCATATATTTT	CATALLSGNTIYF
16	TRBV6-5	NA	NA	TRBJ1-3	TGTGCCAGCAGTTACTCGATGCCGAGCTCTGGAAACACCATATATTTT	CASSYSMPSSGNTIYF
15	TRBV6-1	TRBD1	few	TRBJ2-1	TGTGCCAGCAGTCATCAGGGGGCTGCCTACAATGAGCAGTTCTTC	CASSHQGAAYNEQFF
12	TRBV11-2	NA	NA	TRBJ2-7	TGTGCCAGCAGCTTAGGGGTCTACGAGCAGTACTTC	CASSLGVYEQYF
15	TRBV7-8	TRBD1	NA	TRBJ1-1	TGTGCCAGCAGCGGAACCGGGACAGGGGTAGGAACAGCTTTCTTT	CASSGTGTGVGTAFF
16	TRBV28	NA	NA	TRBJ2-3	TGTGCCAGCAGTTCTAACAGGAGGGCGAGCACAGATACGCAGTATTTT	CASSSNRRASTDTQYF
16	TRBV19	NA	NA	TRBJ1-2	TGTGCCAGTAGTACCCTGAGTCAGGGGTTGAACTATGGCTACACCTTC	CASSTLSQGLNYGYTF
14	TRBV9	NA	NA	TRBJ2-2	TGTGCCAGCAGCGTAGTGGGAGCGGCCGGGGAGCTGTTTTTT	CASSVVGAAGELFF
14	TRBV29-1	NA	NA	TRBJ1-1	TGCAGCTCCTTTGGGGGATTGGGGAACACTGAAGCTTTCTTT	CSSFGGLGNTEAFF
13	TRBV19	NA	few	TRBJ2-2	TGTGCCAGTAGTATAGTCGGGGGCGGGGAGCTGTTTTTT	CASSIVGGGELFF
18	TRBV19	TRBD2	NA	TRBJ2-5	TGTGCCAGTAGTATAAAAGGACTAGCGGGAGGGCCAGGAGAGACCCAGTACTTC	CASSIKGLAGGPGETQYF
13	TRBV4-1	NA	NA	TRBJ2-1	TGCGCCAGCAGCCAAGGAACCTACAATGAGCAGTTCTTC	CASSQGTYNEQFF
15	TRBV7-9	TRBD2	few	TRBJ2-5	TGTGCCAGCAGCTTCTCAGCGGGACCGGTAGAGACCCAGTACTTC	CASSFSAGPVETQYF
15	TRBV19	TRBD2	NA	TRBJ2-7	TGTGCCAGTAGTATCCGGGAGGGACTTTCCTACGAGCAGTACTTC	CASSIREGLSYEQYF
13	TRBV19	NA	NA	TRBJ1-1	TGTGCCAGTAGTATACTAGAGAACACTGAAGCTTTCTTT	CASSILENTEAFF
15	TRBV27	TRBD1	once	TRBJ2-6	TGTGCCAGCAGACCAGACAGGGTTGGGGCCAACGTCCTGACTTTC	CASRPDRVGANVLTF
13	TRBV9	NA	NA	TRBJ2-7	TGTGCCAGCAGCGTAGCGCCAGCCTACGAGCAGTACTTC	CASSVAPAYEQYF
22	TRBV14	TRBD2	NA	TRBJ2-1	TGTGCCAGCAGCCTATTTCTCTTCGGGACTAGCGGGCGAGGACCAACCTACAATGAGCAGTTCTTC	CASSLFLFGTSGRGPTYNEQFF
13	TRBV5-1	TRBD1	NA	TRBJ1-1	TGCGCCAGCATGGGACAGGGAAGGACTGAAGCTTTCTTT	CASMGQGRTEAFF
15	TRBV19	NA	NA	TRBJ1-2	TGTGCCAGTAGTACCTATCGAACAGGATCCTATGGCTACACCTTC	CASSTYRTGSYGYTF
14	TRBV6-6	NA	once	TRBJ1-1	TGTGCCAGCAGAAACAGGGCGTCGAACACTGAAGCTTTCTTT	CASRNRASNTEAFF
12	TRBV19	NA	NA	TRBJ1-2	TGTGCCAGTAGTTGGAAGGGGTACGGCTACACCTTC	CASSWKGYGYTF
12	TRBV9	NA	once	TRBJ2-1	TGTGCCAGCAGCGTAGGGGCCGAGAAGCAGTTCTTC	CASSVGAEKQFF
12	TRBV18	NA	NA	TRBJ2-1	TGTGCCAGCTCACCAGGGGGAAATGAGCAGTTCTTC	CASSPGGNEQFF
15	TRBV6-5	NA	NA	TRBJ1-5	TGTGCCAGCAGTTCTGGAGGGATGGGATCTCAGCCCCAGCATTTT	CASSSGGMGSQPQHF
10	TRBV29-1	NA	once	TRBJ2-5	TGCAGCGTTATGACCGGGGCCCAGTACTTC	CSVMTGAQYF
13	TRBV6-5	TRBD1	NA	TRBJ2-1	TGTGCCAGGTCGGGACAGACGACCAATGAGCAGTTCTTC	CARSGQTTNEQFF
15	TRBV19	TRBD1	NA	TRBJ1-1	TGTGCCAGTAGTACCAGGGGGGTAGGGAACACTGAAGCTTTCTTT	CASSTRGVGNTEAFF